This T cell receptor beta chain was found in a study of glioma-infiltrating T cells. Overall study context: Glioma patients had dexamethasone for six or fewer days before surgery. Notes on the study in general: Non-neoplastic patients had below-expected tissue-blood divergence, while all gliomas exceeded expectation.

The length of the CDR3 is 14 residues. Deletions cut 1 base from V and 2 bases from J, with 8 bases between. CDR1 and CDR2 from the germline V gene are MNHEY and SVGEGT. TCR alpha and beta CDR3 regions were amplified from RNA using iRepertoire nested multiplex PCR. TCRdb redid the calling of the multiplex PCR reads with MiXCR, one entry per CDR3 protein. The repertoire holds 300,000 to 450,000 distinct CDR3 sequences, with 41% as singletons. In the case of this clonotype: Its target is not known.

V usage is TRBV6-2 or TRBV6-3 and J usage is TRBJ1-2; no clear D. The source is a human donor with low-grade glioma or glioblastoma, undergoing nonglioma brain surgery, or in good health (not recorded which). Sequencing used glioma tissue, nonneoplastic brain tissue, or PBMCs (not recorded which). DNA of the CDR3: TGTGCCAGCAGTTACTGGACTTCGAACTATGGCTACACCTTC. The encoded protein is CASSYWTSNYGYTF.